This T cell receptor beta chain was recovered during a study of cytomegalovirus exposure and HLA in healthy donors. Study-wide background: An earlier analysis found 95 million to 140 million unique TCR beta sequences from approximately 170 million T cells. Some 85 million unique TCRs, all from HLA-typed donors, were included in an early release of the data.

Researchers ran the PCR with 60 Vbeta and 13 Jbeta primers. Original analysis: Unique TCR beta chains numbered roughly 80 million in a later analysis, with about 9.9 million shared. Method: immunoSEQ multiplex PCR; TCRdb's copy keeps in-frame clones and lacks some. From that table come the V and J calls and clone size; the DNA was used to work out D and trimming. The sample lists 210,000 or so clones, 75% to 85% seen once, with 2.7% in the top ten. The CDR3 spans 11 residues. The V gene lost 1 base and the J gene lost 8 bases, with 8 bases spanning the gap. The germline V gene has CDR1 DFQATT and CDR2 SNEGSKA (reference sequence).

Input material: PBMCs. The TCR sequence derives from a woman aged 55-75 years in good health and CMV-seropositive. This chain joins TRBV20-1 and TRBJ1-1, with D maybe TRBD1 (5 bases). The CDR3 region is CSARVTGEAFF. As DNA, the CDR3 is TGCAGTGCTAGAGTCACAGGAGAAGCTTTCTTT.